This T cell receptor beta chain came from a study of Graves' ophthalmopathy and Graves' hyperthyroidism. Study-level points and caveats: A model built from 13 signatures distinguished ophthalmopathy from stable hyperthyroidism with around 91% sensitivity and less than 83% specificity.

Using RNA transcripts, the TCR beta CDR3 regions were amplified. The library came from an HTBI-primed first-round RT-PCR and a second-round multiplex PCR. TCRdb redid the calling of the multiplex PCR reads with MiXCR, one entry per CDR3 protein. The sample has over a million distinct CDR3 sequences, less than 45% seen once. Lactation, pregnancy, uncontrolled infections and other autoimmune diseases were all grounds for excluding patients. The V gene's germline CDR1 is SGHDN and CDR2 FVKESK. Trimming left V 6 bases short and J 1 base short, with 9 bases between. The CDR3 contains 13 residues. This clonotype was seen repeatedly, ten times or more. Antigen: not known.

The sample taken for sequencing was peripheral blood or thyroid tissue (not recorded which). This TCR came from an adult man with Graves' hyperthyroidism. The chain uses TRBV14 and TRBJ1-1; D remains ambiguous. CDR3 nucleotides: TGTGCCAGCAGGAAAGAGCAGAACACTGAAGCTTTCTTT. This gives the protein CASRKEQNTEAFF.